Ten or more counts support the clone carrying this TCR beta chain. Its antigen remains unknown. TCRdb fed the 5' RACE reads into MiXCR, producing one record per CDR3 protein. This sample has roughly 14,000 distinct CDR3 sequences, with just under 6.5% found just once. The CDR3 has 18 residues. The germline V and J ends were trimmed by 3 bases and 3 bases, with 19 bases remaining between them. CDR1 is SGHRS, CDR2 YFSETQ, per germline. This specimen comes from a study of spatial heterogeneity in lung cancer. Across the study: Patients with untreated early-stage non-small cell lung cancer, numbering around 72, were the donors. Sequencing was performed on follow-up PBMC samples when available, collected at a median of about two years after resection.

The time point denotes: blood at routine non-recurrence follow-up after resection. Whole RNA, isolated from tumor, nontumor lung or frozen PBMC, was sequenced without prior sorting. General study results and limits: Blood contained ubiquitous expanded tumor TCRs more at resection than at follow-up.

This sequence joins TRBV5-1 and TRBJ2-6; TRBD2 might be the D (6 bases). The receptor was isolated from a male donor with early-stage non-small cell lung cancer. The sequencing here drew on PBMCs, taken at follow-up. CDR3 amino acids: CASSSVDGGSYGANVLTF. DNA for the CDR3: TGCGCCAGCAGCTCGGTGGACGGAGGGAGTTATGGGGCCAACGTCCTGACTTTC.